Listed below are T cell receptor beta chains from one sample, sequenced in a study of blood T cells in healthy people across ages. TCRdb independently ran MiXCR on the 5' RACE reads; one entry per CDR3 protein. The sample includes over 600,000 distinct CDR3 sequences, just over 55% of them seen just once. The sequenced sample consisted of blood. Receptor source: a man aged 35 to 55 in good health. Both conserved end residues are part of each CDR3. The D gene is left open where the match is weak. Some rows mark clone size as missing; the rest say once, few, many or name a class of expanded clone.

V	size	D	J	DNA	CDR3
TRBV4-2	NA	TRBD2	TRBJ2-2	TGTGCCAGCCGGGCCTCAGCGGGAGTGCACACCGGGGAGCTGTTTTTT	CASRASAGVHTGELFF
TRBV12-3/TRBV12-4	NA	NA	TRBJ1-6	TGTGCCAGCAGTGTCTCGGGGAGCGGTTCACCCCTCCACTTT	CASSVSGSGSPLHF
TRBV29-1	NA	TRBD2	TRBJ2-3	TGCAGCGTTGAAGATCGGCTAGCGGGGGTCACAGATACGCAGTATTTT	CSVEDRLAGVTDTQYF
TRBV20-1	NA	NA	TRBJ2-2	TGCAGTGCTTCCCCGTTTCAATCGAACACCGGGGAGCTGTTTTTT	CSASPFQSNTGELFF
TRBV29-1	NA	NA	TRBJ1-2	TGCAGCGTTATAAGGGTAGACAGGACTAACTATGGCTACACCTTC	CSVIRVDRTNYGYTF
TRBV29-1	few	NA	TRBJ2-1	TGCAGCGTCCCCAAAGGGGACAATGAGCAGTTCTTC	CSVPKGDNEQFF
TRBV9	NA	NA	TRBJ2-5	TGTGCCAGCAGCGGACGACAGGGCCAGGCGGGGAATGAGCAGTACTTC	CASSGRQGQAGNEQYF
TRBV27	NA	TRBD1	TRBJ2-3	TGTGCCAGCAGTTCGGGACAGGGGCGCAGGGATACGCAGTATTTT	CASSSGQGRRDTQYF
TRBV4-2	NA	NA	TRBJ2-3	TGTGCCAGCAGCCAAGGGTATTCGGAACAGACAGGGAGGGGAGATGCGCAGTATTTT	CASSQGYSEQTGRGDAQYF
TRBV29-1	NA	TRBD1	TRBJ2-1	TGCAGCGTGGACAGGGGATACAGTAATGAGCAGTTCTTC	CSVDRGYSNEQFF
TRBV20-1	NA	NA	TRBJ1-2	TGCAGTGCTAGATCCGTAGTGGGCTATGGCTACACCTTC	CSARSVVGYGYTF
TRBV9	NA	TRBD1	TRBJ1-6	TGTGCCAGCAGCGTAGGGACAGGTCGGTCACCCCTCCACTTT	CASSVGTGRSPLHF
TRBV7-6	NA	TRBD2	TRBJ2-3	TGTGCCAGCAGCCTTAGGCCGTCTAGCGGGAGGTTCACAGATACGCAGTATTTT	CASSLRPSSGRFTDTQYF
TRBV20-1	NA	TRBD2	TRBJ2-1	TGCAGTGCTAGACGACTAGCGGGGAGCGACAATGAGCAGTTCTTC	CSARRLAGSDNEQFF
TRBV20-1	NA	TRBD1	TRBJ2-3	TGCAGTGCTAAACAGGGGGGAATCACAGATACGCAGTATTTT	CSAKQGGITDTQYF
TRBV7-3	NA	NA	TRBJ2-2	TGTGCCAGCAGCTTAAATCCCCTCCGGACAACCGGGGAGCTGTTTTTT	CASSLNPLRTTGELFF
TRBV20-1	NA	TRBD1	TRBJ1-2	TGCAGTGCTAGAGATGCAGGGGGGTACTATGGCTACACCTTC	CSARDAGGYYGYTF